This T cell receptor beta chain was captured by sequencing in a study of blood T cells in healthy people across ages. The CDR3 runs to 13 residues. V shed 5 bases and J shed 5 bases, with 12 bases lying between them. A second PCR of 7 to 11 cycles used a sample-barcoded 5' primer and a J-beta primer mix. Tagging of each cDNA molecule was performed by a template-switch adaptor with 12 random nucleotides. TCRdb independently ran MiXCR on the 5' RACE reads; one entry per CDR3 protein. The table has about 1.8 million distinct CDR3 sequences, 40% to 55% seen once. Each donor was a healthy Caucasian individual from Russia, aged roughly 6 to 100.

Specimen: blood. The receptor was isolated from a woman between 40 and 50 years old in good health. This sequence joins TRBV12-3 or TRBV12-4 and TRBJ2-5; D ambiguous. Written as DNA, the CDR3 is TGTGCCAGCAGTCGACACGTTCGGGAGACCCAGTACTTC. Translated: CASSRHVRETQYF.